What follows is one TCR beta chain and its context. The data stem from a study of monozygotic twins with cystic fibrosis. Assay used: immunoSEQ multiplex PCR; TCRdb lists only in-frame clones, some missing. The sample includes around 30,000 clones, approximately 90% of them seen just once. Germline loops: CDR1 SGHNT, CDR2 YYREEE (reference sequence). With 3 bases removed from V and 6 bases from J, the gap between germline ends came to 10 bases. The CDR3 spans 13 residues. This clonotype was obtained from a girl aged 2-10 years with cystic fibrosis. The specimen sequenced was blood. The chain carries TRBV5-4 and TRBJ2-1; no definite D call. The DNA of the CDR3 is TGTGCCAGCAGCTATAGCCCTGTCAATGAGCAGTTCTTC. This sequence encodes CASSYSPVNEQFF.